This TCR beta chain derives from a study of preoperative IRX-2 immunotherapy in early breast cancer. Treatment indicated: preoperative locoregional IRX-2 cytokine immunotherapy. Samples came from a phase Ib trial of preoperative locoregional IRX-2 cytokine immunotherapy. Some clones are missing from TCRdb's copy, which holds only in-frame ones; the method was immunoSEQ multiplex PCR. This sample has 25,000 to 30,000 clones; nearly 90% occur once, and the top ten carry roughly 10%. The sample holds a few counts of this clone. This specimen was collected from a patient treated with IRX-2 immunotherapy. The receptor comes from a human donor with breast cancer.

The CDR3 sequence: CASSPGTGGWETQYF. As DNA, the CDR3 is TGTGCCAGCAGTCCCGGGACAGGGGGGTGGGAGACCCAGTACTTC. The genes are TRBV27 and TRBJ2-5; 11 nucleotides line up with TRBD1. The CDR3 contains 15 residues. Germline trimming cut 5 bases from V and 5 bases from J; bases unmatched to any gene: 7. The germline V gene encodes CDR1 MNHEY and CDR2 SMNVEV (reference sequence).